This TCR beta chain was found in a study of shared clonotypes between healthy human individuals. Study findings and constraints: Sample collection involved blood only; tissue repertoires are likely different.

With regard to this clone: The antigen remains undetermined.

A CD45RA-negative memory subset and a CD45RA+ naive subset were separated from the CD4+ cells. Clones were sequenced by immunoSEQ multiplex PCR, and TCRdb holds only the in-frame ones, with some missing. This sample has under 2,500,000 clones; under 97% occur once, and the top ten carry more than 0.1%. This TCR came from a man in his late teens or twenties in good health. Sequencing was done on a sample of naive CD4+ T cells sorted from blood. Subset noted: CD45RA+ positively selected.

Here the CDR3 reads CASSRLDRTDTQYF. The CDR3 nucleotides read TGTGCCAGCTCACGACTGGACCGCACAGATACGCAGTATTTT. V usage is TRBV18 and J usage is TRBJ2-3; D not certain. There are 14 residues in the CDR3. V dropped 4 bases and J dropped 1 base, with 9 bases sitting between them. The V gene's germline CDR1 is KGHSH and CDR2 LQKENI. Filled out from reference TRBV18 and TRBJ2-3, the complete variable domain reads NAGVMQNPRHLVRRRGQEARLRCSPMKGHSHVYWYRQLPEEGLKFMVYLQKENIIDESGMPKERFSAEFPKEGPSILRIQQVVRGDSAAYFCASSRLDRTDTQYFGPGTRLTVL.